This is a list of T cell receptor beta chains from one sample in a study of cytomegalovirus exposure and HLA in healthy donors. Repertoires were generated with immunoSEQ multiplex PCR, while TCRdb's copy carries only in-frame clones and drops some. Of about 170,000 clones detected, roughly 79% appear once; the ten largest clones hold about 2.9%. The sequencing input was PBMCs. All receptors come from a woman aged 45 to 65 in good health and CMV-seropositive. The CDR3 runs from the conserved cysteine through the conserved F or W. The D gene is left open where the match is weak. Not all rows give a size; the values are once, few, many and, for expanded clones, a class.

abundance,j_gene,v_gene,d_gene,CDR3aa,CDR3nt
.,TRBJ1-6,TRBV5-1,.,CASSLAGYNSPLHF,TGCGCCAGCAGCTTGGCGGGTTATAATTCACCCCTCCACTTT
.,TRBJ1-2,TRBV5-8,.,CASSTGQFNYGYTF,TGTGCCAGCAGCACCGGACAGTTTAACTATGGCTACACCTTC
.,TRBJ2-7,TRBV4-3,.,CASSQDRGGASYEQYF,TGCGCCAGCAGCCAAGATCGGGGCGGGGCGTCCTACGAGCAGTACTTC
.,TRBJ1-2,TRBV5-5,TRBD1,CASSLRQGATVDGYTF,TGTGCCAGCAGCCTAAGACAGGGGGCGACCGTGGATGGCTACACCTTC
.,TRBJ2-6,TRBV7-2,TRBD1,CASSLARGIVNVLTF,TGTGCCAGCAGCTTAGCCAGGGGGATCGTTAATGTCCTGACTTTC
.,TRBJ2-2,TRBV7-2,TRBD1,CASEGTGLTADTGELFF,TGTGCCAGCGAGGGGACAGGGCTGACTGCGGACACCGGGGAGCTGTTTTTT
.,TRBJ1-2,TRBV29-1,.,CSVGGARNYGYTF,TGCAGCGTTGGAGGAGCCAGAAACTATGGCTACACCTTC
.,TRBJ2-7,TRBV2,.,CASNSRGPHYEQYF,TGTGCCAGCAACTCTAGGGGCCCCCATTACGAGCAGTACTTC
.,TRBJ1-1,TRBV4-1,TRBD1,CASSQVTGVDTEAFF,TGCGCCAGCAGCCAAGTGACAGGGGTGGATACTGAAGCTTTCTTT
.,TRBJ2-7,TRBV5-1,TRBD1,CASSVIRGQGSYEQYF,TGCGCCAGCAGCGTCATCCGGGGACAGGGGAGCTACGAGCAGTACTTC
.,TRBJ2-1,TRBV30,.,CAWSVTSYNEQFF,TGTGCCTGGAGTGTAACTTCTTACAATGAGCAGTTCTTC
.,TRBJ2-1,TRBV5-4,TRBD2,CASSSGTSGAHNEQFF,TGTGCCAGCAGCTCTGGGACTAGCGGCGCCCACAATGAGCAGTTCTTC
.,TRBJ2-2,TRBV5-1,.,CASSLWPRGTGELFF,TGCGCCAGCAGCTTGTGGCCGCGGGGTACCGGGGAGCTGTTTTTT
once,TRBJ1-3,TRBV18,.,CASSPEGGTRNTIYF,TGTGCCAGCTCACCAGAGGGAGGGACTCGAAACACCATATATTTT
.,TRBJ1-1,TRBV29-1,.,CSVESAANTEAFF,TGCAGCGTTGAAAGCGCAGCTAACACTGAAGCTTTCTTT
.,TRBJ2-1,TRBV13,TRBD2,CASSFPGTSGKKGPYNEQFF,TGTGCCAGCAGCTTCCCCGGGACTAGCGGCAAAAAGGGCCCCTACAATGAGCAGTTCTTC
.,TRBJ1-1,TRBV7-9,.,CASSFLREASTEAFF,TGTGCCAGCAGCTTCCTGCGGGAGGCTAGTACTGAAGCTTTCTTT
.,TRBJ2-7,TRBV5-1,TRBD2,CASSLETSGLSEQYF,TGCGCCAGCAGCTTGGAAACTAGCGGTTTAAGCGAGCAGTACTTC
.,TRBJ1-2,TRBV7-2,.,CARMGDFNYGYTF,TGTGCCAGAATGGGAGACTTCAACTATGGCTACACCTTC
.,TRBJ2-7,TRBV5-1,TRBD1,CASRPPGTGVRGEQYF,TGCGCCAGCCGACCCCCCGGGACAGGCGTCCGAGGGGAGCAGTACTTC
.,TRBJ2-5,TRBV5-1,TRBD1,CASSGTANSGQETQYF,TGCGCCAGCAGCGGGACAGCAAACTCAGGGCAAGAGACCCAGTACTTC
few,TRBJ2-6,TRBV14,.,CASSQDLRVGANGLTF,TGTGCCAGCAGCCAAGATTTGAGAGTTGGGGCCAACGGCCTGACTTTC
.,TRBJ2-1,TRBV28,TRBD2,CASRSSGRGYNEQFF,TGTGCCAGCAGATCGAGCGGGAGAGGCTACAATGAGCAGTTCTTC